Listed below are T cell receptor beta chains from one sample, sequenced in a study of regulatory T cells in long-lasting Graves disease. A single record per CDR3 protein comes from TCRdb applying MiXCR to the multiplex PCR reads. The sample yields about 400,000 distinct CDR3 sequences, about 15% seen once. These data also formed part of another study, on T cells in Graves' hyperthyroidism and ophthalmopathy.

The sequencing here drew on peripheral blood mononuclear cells (PBMCs), taken at new diagnosis, from a patient treated with antithyroid drugs. Receptors were obtained from a middle-aged woman with Graves disease. Both conserved end residues are part of each CDR3. The D gene is left open where the match is weak. Only part of the rows carry a size: once, few, many, or a class if the clone is expanded.

TRBV12-3/TRBV12-4,TRBJ1-3,many,.,15,CASRTVGASGNTIYF,TGTGCCAGCAGGACGGTGGGAGCCTCTGGAAACACCATATATTTT
TRBV12-3/TRBV12-4,TRBJ2-6,many,TRBD1,18,CASSKDRLHGSGANVLTF,TGTGCCAGCAGTAAGGACAGGTTGCATGGCTCTGGGGCCAACGTCCTGACTTTC
TRBV29-1,TRBJ1-5,.,.,13,CSASGALNQPQHF,TGCAGCGCTTCAGGGGCACTGAATCAGCCCCAGCATTTT
TRBV15,TRBJ2-5,many,TRBD1,14,CATSHDRVKETQYF,TGTGCCACCAGCCACGACAGGGTAAAGGAGACCCAGTACTTC
TRBV9,TRBJ2-7,many,TRBD1,15,CASSTSHRGDYEQYF,TGTGCCAGCAGCACCTCCCACAGGGGGGACTACGAGCAGTACTTC
TRBV27,TRBJ1-1,many,.,15,CASRISPGVTTEAFF,TGTGCCAGCAGAATTTCCCCAGGGGTTACCACTGAAGCTTTCTTT
TRBV10-3,TRBJ1-2,.,.,13,CATQDQERYGYTF,TGTGCCACCCAAGATCAAGAGAGATATGGCTACACCTTC
TRBV6-2/TRBV6-3,TRBJ2-7,many,.,14,CASSSTGLGYEQYF,TGTGCCAGCAGCTCTACAGGATTAGGTTACGAGCAGTACTTC
TRBV4-1,TRBJ1-1,few,.,16,CASSQEGLNMNTEAFF,TGCGCCAGCAGCCAAGAGGGACTGAACATGAACACTGAAGCTTTCTTT
TRBV7-2,TRBJ1-5,many,.,15,CASSLTLGGGQPQHF,TGTGCCAGCAGCTTAACTCTTGGGGGTGGTCAGCCCCAGCATTTT
TRBV11-3,TRBJ1-4,few,TRBD1,13,CATAGTGGEKLFF,TGTGCCACCGCCGGGACAGGGGGTGAAAAACTGTTTTTT
TRBV7-9,TRBJ2-2,few,TRBD1,16,CASSADRGWNTGELFF,TGTGCCAGCAGCGCGGACAGGGGTTGGAACACCGGGGAGCTGTTTTTT
TRBV20-1,TRBJ2-7,.,.,14,CSARGGDTSYEQYF,TGCAGTGCTAGGGGCGGGGACACAAGCTACGAGCAGTACTTC
TRBV28,TRBJ1-1,.,.,12,CITVREGTEAFF,TGTATAACGGTGAGAGAGGGCACTGAAGCTTTCTTT
TRBV10-3,TRBJ2-1,many,.,12,CAISTRTNEQFF,TGTGCCATCAGCACACGGACGAATGAGCAGTTCTTC
TRBV12-3/TRBV12-4,TRBJ2-1,many,.,13,CASSPSLALTQFF,TGTGCCAGCAGCCCATCCCTAGCGCTCACCCAGTTCTTC
TRBV3-1,TRBJ2-3,.,TRBD2,16,CASSQIVAGLTDTRYF,TGTGCCAGCAGCCAGATCGTAGCGGGGCTCACAGATACGCGGTATTTT
TRBV6-1,TRBJ2-1,.,TRBD1,15,CASSHTGGTYNEQFF,TGTGCCAGCAGTCATACAGGGGGAACCTACAATGAGCAGTTCTTC
TRBV27,TRBJ2-7,.,.,14,CASSLSWGTYEQYF,TGTGCCAGCAGTTTATCGTGGGGAACCTACGAGCAGTACTTC
TRBV7-9,TRBJ2-5,many,TRBD2,15,CASSPGLAGAETQYF,TGTGCCAGCAGCCCTGGACTAGCGGGAGCAGAGACCCAGTACTTC
TRBV2,TRBJ2-2,.,TRBD2,17,CASSEGSGRAGTGELFF,TGTGCCAGCAGTGAAGGGAGCGGGAGGGCCGGGACCGGGGAGCTGTTTTTT
TRBV30,TRBJ1-6,few,.,16,CAWSVQTTANNSPLHF,TGTGCCTGGAGTGTACAGACGACAGCAAATAATTCACCCCTCCACTTT
TRBV10-3,TRBJ2-3,many,.,13,CAISPGEADTQYF,TGTGCCATCAGCCCGGGAGAGGCAGATACGCAGTATTTT
TRBV29-1,TRBJ2-1,many,.,11,CSAGSYNEQFF,TGCAGCGCCGGGAGCTACAATGAGCAGTTCTTC
TRBV28,TRBJ2-2,few,TRBD2,14,CAGSSGSGIGELFF,TGTGCCGGCAGCAGCGGGAGCGGTATCGGGGAGCTGTTTTTT
TRBV11-1,TRBJ2-7,.,TRBD1,13,CASSFDREYEQYF,TGTGCCAGCAGCTTCGACAGGGAGTACGAGCAGTACTTC
TRBV12-3/TRBV12-4,TRBJ2-3,few,TRBD2,13,CASLAGGTDTQYF,TGTGCCAGCCTAGCGGGAGGCACAGATACGCAGTATTTT
TRBV5-4,TRBJ2-7,many,.,12,CASSPQQDEQYF,TGTGCCAGCAGCCCCCAGCAGGACGAGCAGTACTTC
TRBV28,TRBJ2-5,many,.,14,CASSFVADQETQYF,TGTGCCAGCAGTTTCGTCGCCGACCAAGAGACCCAGTACTTC
TRBV24-1,TRBJ2-5,many,.,14,CATSDPTQGGTQYF,TGTGCCACCAGTGACCCCACTCAGGGGGGGACCCAGTACTTC
TRBV11-3,TRBJ2-2,many,TRBD2,19,CASSLRLLAGPSNTGELFF,TGTGCCAGCAGCTTGAGGTTGCTAGCGGGGCCATCGAACACCGGGGAGCTGTTTTTT
TRBV20-1,TRBJ1-1,many,.,16,CSAKIPPARYGTEAFF,TGCAGTGCAAAGATACCTCCGGCACGGTACGGGACTGAAGCTTTCTTT
TRBV2,TRBJ2-1,many,.,14,CASSEGTFLNEQFF,TGTGCCAGCAGTGAGGGGACTTTCTTGAATGAGCAGTTCTTC
TRBV5-6,TRBJ2-7,.,.,14,CASSETLQGGEQYF,TGTGCCAGCAGCGAAACCCTCCAGGGAGGCGAGCAGTACTTC
TRBV20-1,TRBJ1-2,few,TRBD1,15,CSARATGGANYGYTF,TGCAGTGCCCGGGCGACAGGGGGAGCTAACTATGGCTACACCTTC
TRBV20-1,TRBJ2-7,.,.,14,CNASKDSNSYEQYF,TGCAATGCTTCAAAGGACTCGAACTCCTACGAGCAGTACTTC
TRBV12-5,TRBJ2-3,many,TRBD1,13,CASALTGWDTQYF,TGTGCTAGTGCCCTGACAGGGTGGGATACGCAGTATTTT
TRBV2,TRBJ1-1,once,TRBD1,14,CASTARQGNTEAFF,TGTGCCAGCACCGCTAGACAGGGGAACACTGAAGCTTTCTTT
TRBV28,TRBJ1-5,many,.,19,CASIPPIGDKPNSNQPQHF,TGTGCCAGCATCCCCCCCATCGGGGACAAGCCAAATAGCAATCAGCCCCAGCATTTT
TRBV3-1,TRBJ1-2,.,.,19,CASSPPLINGQKLNYGYTF,TGTGCCAGCTCACCCCCGCTAATAAATGGACAGAAACTTAACTATGGCTACACCTTC